Each of the 27 T cell receptor beta chains below was sequenced from the same sample in a study of OX40 agonist ivuxolimab in advanced cancers. Generated by immunoSEQ multiplex PCR, the TCRdb table keeps only in-frame clones and is missing some. This table has more than 65,000 clones, roughly 90% appearing once. The sequences come from CD4+ or CD8+ T cells sorted from blood, collected in a trial of the OX40 agonist ivuxolimab. Receptors were obtained from an adult with an advanced solid tumor such as melanoma, head and neck, liver or kidney cancer.

In this sample, this clone turned up once. CDR3 coding DNA: TGTGCCAGCACCACAGGGGGAAACACCATATATTTT. Protein product: CASTTGGNTIYF. This chain uses TRBV28 with TRBJ1-3, with D maybe TRBD1 (6 bases). This CDR3 spans 12 amino acids. Germline CDR1 reads MDHEN; CDR2 reads SYDVKM. V was trimmed by 7 bases and J by 4 bases, leaving 8 bases between them.

The chain has TRBV11-3 and TRBJ2-7, with TRBD2 matching 7 bases. Trimming took 11 bases from V and 2 from J; bases not matched to a gene: 6. The CDR3 loop spans 12 amino acids. CDR1 is SGHNT and CDR2 is YENEEA in the germline V gene. CDR3 sequence reads: CAPGGNPYEQYF. In nucleotides, the CDR3 is TGTGCCCCGGGGGGAAACCCCTACGAGCAGTACTTC.

This clone was counted a few times. The chain carries TRBV18 and TRBJ2-2; D is uncertain. V was clipped by 4 bases and J by 1 base, with 4 bases between them. The germline CDR1 and CDR2 sequences are KGHSH and LQKENI. CDR3 size: 13 residues. The CDR3 region is CASSLENTGELFF. The CDR3 DNA is TGTGCCAGCTCACTGGAGAACACCGGGGAGCTGTTTTTT.

This chain joins TRBV18 and TRBJ2-3, with a weak D call TRBD1 (6 bases). The V end was cut by 5 bases, the J end by 2 bases, with 14 bases between. The CDR3 runs to 15 residues. Germline values: CDR1 KGHSH, CDR2 LQKENI. The CDR3 DNA follows: TGTGCCAGCTCATCATCGGGACACTACACAGATACGCAGTATTTT. Its translation: CASSSSGHYTDTQYF.

This sequence joins TRBV11-2 and TRBJ2-4; D gene uncertain. CDR3 length equals 12 residues. CDR1 SGHAT and CDR2 FQNNGV come from the germline V gene. The V end lost 5 bases, the J end lost 8 bases, and 10 bases lay between the germline ends. The CDR3 reads CASSARSDIQYF. CDR3 sequence (DNA): TGTGCCAGCAGCGCCCGCTCGGACATTCAGTACTTC.

This clone was seen a single time. This sequence joins TRBV19 and TRBJ2-1; D ambiguous. This CDR3 contains 13 residues. Germline V gene lookup returns CDR1 LNHDA and CDR2 SQIVND (reference sequence). V was trimmed by 5 bases and J by 8 bases, leaving 13 bases between them. CDR3 loop: CASSPLSADEQFF. The CDR3 DNA follows: TGTGCCAGTAGTCCCCTATCTGCCGATGAGCAGTTCTTC.

This chain links TRBV19 with TRBJ1-2; D is unclear. The germline V gene encodes CDR1 LNHDA and CDR2 SQIVND (reference sequence). Trimming removed 2 bases at V and 2 bases at J, with 6 bases between. The CDR3 extends over 13 amino acids. The CDR3 loop reads CASSIMENYGYTF. Written as DNA, the CDR3 is TGTGCCAGTAGTATAATGGAAAACTATGGCTACACCTTC.

The chain joins TRBV9 to TRBJ2-3; 8 bases fit TRBD2. CDR1 and CDR2 from the germline V gene are SGDLS and YYNGEE. The V and J ends lost 3 bases and 6 bases, in that order; junction bases with no gene match: 3. This CDR3 spans 13 amino acids. CDR3 nucleotide sequence: TGTGCCAGCAGCGGGCGGGGGGTGGATACGCAGTATTTT. This sequence encodes CASSGRGVDTQYF.

The chain recombines TRBV6-5 with TRBJ2-3; D may be TRBD2 (5 bases). V shed 5 bases and J shed 6 bases, with 6 bases lying between them. The CDR3 is 11 residues long. In germline, CDR1 is MNHEY, CDR2 SVGAGI. The DNA for the CDR3 is TGTGCCAGCAGTACGGGGGATACGCAGTATTTT. Translated, it gives CASSTGDTQYF.

The chain recombines TRBV2 with TRBJ1-1; D remains ambiguous. This CDR3 spans 12 amino acids. Per the germline V gene, CDR1 is SNHLY and CDR2 is FYNNEI. The V gene lost 8 bases and the J gene lost 0 bases, with 7 bases spanning the gap. CDR3 DNA sequence: TGTGCCAGCGTGGGGATGAACACTGAAGCTTTCTTT. It translates to CASVGMNTEAFF.

This rearrangement joins TRBV5-5 to TRBJ1-5, with D unresolved. The germline V gene has CDR1 SGHKS and CDR2 YYEKEE (reference sequence). Between the trimmed V and J ends, which lost 6 bases and 1 base, there was a span of 11 bases. The CDR3 runs to 14 residues. The chain's CDR3 is CASKESVSNQPQHF. DNA of the CDR3: TGTGCCAGCAAGGAGTCCGTAAGCAATCAGCCCCAGCATTTT.

The rearrangement uses TRBV25-1 and TRBJ2-3, with D perhaps matching TRBD2 (5 bases). With 5 bases removed from V and 3 bases from J, the gap between germline ends came to 15 bases. The CDR3 contains 15 residues. Germline V gene data show CDR1 as MGHDK and CDR2 as SYGVNS. The CDR3 reads CASSMSGHKTDTQYF. The CDR3 DNA follows: TGTGCCAGCAGTATGAGCGGCCATAAAACAGATACGCAGTATTTT.

As DNA, the CDR3 is TGCGCCAGCAGCCAAGAAGGGAACACCGGGGAGCTGTTTTTT. The encoded protein is CASSQEGNTGELFF. The genes are TRBV4-1 and TRBJ2-2; no definite D call. Germline CDR1 reads MGHRA; CDR2 reads YSYEKL. The CDR3 covers 14 residues. V was shortened by 0 bases and J by 1 base, with 3 bases between the two germline ends.

This chain joins TRBV7-2 and TRBJ2-1; TRBD2 matches at 11 bases. With 4 bases clipped from V and 6 bases from J, the junction kept 8 bases outside the gene matches. The V gene's germline CDR1 is SGHTA and CDR2 FQGNSA. The CDR3 extends over 16 amino acids. The CDR3 loop is CASSYTGTSGFNEQFF. The DNA of the CDR3 is TGTGCCAGCAGCTATACCGGGACTAGCGGTTTCAATGAGCAGTTCTTC.

V gene TRBV20-1 combines with J gene TRBJ2-7, with D possibly TRBD1 on 5 matching bases. The CDR3 length is 11 residues. V shed 6 bases and J shed 10 bases, with 16 bases lying between them. CDR1 is DFQATT, CDR2 SNEGSKA, per germline (reference sequence). CDR3 nucleotides: TGCAGTGCACCTACAGGAACACAACAGTACTTC. The encoded protein is CSAPTGTQQYF.

The J gene is TRBJ1-4, the V gene TRBV7-6; unclear D gene. This CDR3 is built from 15 residues. Germline CDR1 and CDR2: SGHVS and FNYEAQ. The V gene lost 1 base and the J gene lost 0 bases, with 6 bases spanning the gap. The CDR3 region has the DNA TGTGCCAGCAGCTTAGGACTTGCAACTAATGAAAAACTGTTTTTT. Translating gives CASSLGLATNEKLFF.

V gene TRBV7-2 combines with J gene TRBJ2-7; the match to TRBD2 covers 9 bases. The V gene's germline CDR1 is SGHTA and CDR2 FQGNSA. Losses at the gene ends were 3 bases for V and 4 bases for J; bases not matched to a gene: 4. The CDR3 extends over 14 amino acids. The DNA for the CDR3 is TGTGCCAGCAGCTTCAGGCGGGAGGGGTACGAGCAGTACTTC. Encoded protein: CASSFRREGYEQYF.

This chain links TRBV7-2 with TRBJ1-3, with 8 bases aligning to TRBD1. Germline V gene lookup returns CDR1 SGHTA and CDR2 FQGNSA. V was pared by 5 bases and J by 0 bases, with 9 bases of the junction left unmatched. The CDR3 is made up of 17 amino acids. The DNA of the CDR3 is TGTGCCAGCAGCCTTTCGGGCACAGGGGGCTCTGGAAACACCATATATTTT. Protein: CASSLSGTGGSGNTIYF. Based on the CDR3 plus reference TRBV7-2 and TRBJ1-3, the full variable domain is GAGVSQSPSNKVTEKGKDVELRCDPISGHTALYWYRQSLGQGLEFLIYFQGNSAPDKSGLPSDRFSAERTGGSVSTLTIQRTQQEDSAVYLCASSLSGTGGSGNTIYFGEGSWLTVV.

V and J are TRBV10-2 and TRBJ1-1; possibly TRBD1 for D (6 bases). Trimming removed 2 bases at V and 9 bases at J, with 13 bases between. The V gene's germline CDR1 is WSHSY and CDR2 SAAADI. This CDR3 is built from 13 residues. DNA of the CDR3: TGCGCCAGCAGTGAGGGGACATTTACCCAAGCTTTCTTT. Amino acids: CASSEGTFTQAFF.

The chain links TRBV27 to TRBJ2-1; TRBD2 agrees at 7 bases. V was clipped by 7 bases and J by 9 bases; unmatched bases: 9. The CDR3 covers 13 residues. CDR1 is MNHEY and CDR2 is SMNVEV in the germline V gene (reference sequence). The CDR3 bases are TGTGCCAGCATGTTCAGCGGGACTACTGAGCAGTTCTTC. It codes for CASMFSGTTEQFF.

The gene calls are TRBV7-2 and TRBJ2-2; unclear D gene. V was pared by 4 bases and J by 2 bases, with 5 bases between. The CDR3 is 13 amino acids. Germline V gives CDR1 SGHTA, CDR2 FQGNSA. The CDR3 loop is CASSYLNTGELFF. CDR3 in DNA: TGTGCCAGCAGCTACTTAAACACCGGGGAGCTGTTTTTT.

The rearrangement links TRBV15 to TRBJ1-5; D gene ambiguous. The V gene lost 4 bases and the J gene lost 1 base, with 8 bases spanning the gap. Germline values: CDR1 LNHNV, CDR2 YYDKDF (reference sequence). The CDR3 contains 14 residues. The CDR3 coding sequence is TGTGCCACCAGCACCCAGTGGAGCAATCAGCCCCAGCATTTT. Translating it yields CATSTQWSNQPQHF.

The V gene is TRBV5-4, the J gene TRBJ1-2, with 7 bases that match TRBD1. Germline CDR1 SGHNT, CDR2 YYREEE (reference sequence). The CDR3 is made up of 17 amino acids. Trimming took 2 bases from V and 2 from J; bases not matched to a gene: 12. The chain's CDR3 is CASSLLTGGTANYGYTF. The CDR3 bases are TGTGCCAGCAGCTTATTAACCGGGGGGACAGCGAACTATGGCTACACCTTC.

CDR3 amino acids: CASSQGMGARIFTDTQYF. Written as DNA, the CDR3 is TGCGCCAGCAGCCAAGGGATGGGGGCTAGGATCTTTACAGATACGCAGTATTTT. This chain links TRBV4-1 with TRBJ2-3; D is perhaps TRBD1 (6 bases). This CDR3 has 18 residues. Per the germline V gene, CDR1 is MGHRA and CDR2 is YSYEKL. Deletions cut 1 base from V and 3 bases from J, with 20 bases between.

The chain is built from TRBV2 and TRBJ2-1, with a tentative D call TRBD1 (6 bases). Trimming removed 8 bases from V and 4 bases from J, with 9 bases in between. Per germline, CDR1 SNHLY and CDR2 FYNNEI. The CDR3 is 12 amino acids. Written as DNA, the CDR3 is TGTGCCAGCCGGGACACGTACAATGAGCAGTTCTTC. This translates into CASRDTYNEQFF.

This sequence joins TRBV28 and TRBJ2-2, with TRBD2 matching over 10 bases. The CDR3 covers 14 residues. Germline assignment: CDR1 MDHEN and CDR2 SYDVKM. The trim removed 8 bases at V and 7 bases at J, leaving 7 bases unmatched. CDR3 sequence reads: CASEREGRSGELFF. In nucleotides, the CDR3 is TGTGCCAGCGAGCGGGAGGGCCGGAGCGGGGAGCTGTTTTTT.

The rearrangement links TRBV14 to TRBJ1-2; D remains unclear. CDR3 length equals 17 residues. Germline CDR1 reads SGHDN; CDR2 reads FVKESK. Trimming removed 0 bases at V and 2 bases at J, with 16 bases between. The CDR3 loop is CASSQDLLFSGNYGYTF. Written as DNA, the CDR3 is TGTGCCAGCAGCCAAGATTTACTTTTTTCTGGCAACTATGGCTACACCTTC.